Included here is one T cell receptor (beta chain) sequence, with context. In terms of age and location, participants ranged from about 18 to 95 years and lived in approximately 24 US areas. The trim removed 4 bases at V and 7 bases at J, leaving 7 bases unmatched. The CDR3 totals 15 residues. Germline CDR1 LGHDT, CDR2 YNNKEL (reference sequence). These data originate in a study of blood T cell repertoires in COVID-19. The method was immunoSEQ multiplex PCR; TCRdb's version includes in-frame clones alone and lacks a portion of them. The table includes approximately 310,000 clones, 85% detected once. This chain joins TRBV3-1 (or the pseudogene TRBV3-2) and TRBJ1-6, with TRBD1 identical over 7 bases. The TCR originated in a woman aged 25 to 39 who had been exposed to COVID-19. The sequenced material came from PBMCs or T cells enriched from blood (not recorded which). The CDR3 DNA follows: TGTGCCAGCAGCCCACGGACAGGAGGAAATTCACCCCTCCACTTT. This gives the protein CASSPRTGGNSPLHF.